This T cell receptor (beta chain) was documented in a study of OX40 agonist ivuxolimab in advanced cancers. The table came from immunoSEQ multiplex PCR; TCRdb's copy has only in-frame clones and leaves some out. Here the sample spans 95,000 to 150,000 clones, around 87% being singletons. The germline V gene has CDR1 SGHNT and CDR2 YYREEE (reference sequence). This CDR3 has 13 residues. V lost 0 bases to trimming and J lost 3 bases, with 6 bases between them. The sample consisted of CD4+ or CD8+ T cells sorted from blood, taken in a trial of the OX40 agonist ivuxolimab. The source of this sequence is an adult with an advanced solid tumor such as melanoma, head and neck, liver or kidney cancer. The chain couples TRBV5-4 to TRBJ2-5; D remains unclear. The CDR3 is CASSLAWEETQYF. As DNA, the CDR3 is TGTGCCAGCAGCTTGGCCTGGGAAGAGACCCAGTACTTC. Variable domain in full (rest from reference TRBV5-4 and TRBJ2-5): ETGVTQSPTHLIKTRGQQVTLRCSSQSGHNTVSWYQQALGQGPQFIFQYYREEENGRGNFPPRFSGLQFPNYSSELNVNALELDDSALYLCASSLAWEETQYFGPGTRLLVL.